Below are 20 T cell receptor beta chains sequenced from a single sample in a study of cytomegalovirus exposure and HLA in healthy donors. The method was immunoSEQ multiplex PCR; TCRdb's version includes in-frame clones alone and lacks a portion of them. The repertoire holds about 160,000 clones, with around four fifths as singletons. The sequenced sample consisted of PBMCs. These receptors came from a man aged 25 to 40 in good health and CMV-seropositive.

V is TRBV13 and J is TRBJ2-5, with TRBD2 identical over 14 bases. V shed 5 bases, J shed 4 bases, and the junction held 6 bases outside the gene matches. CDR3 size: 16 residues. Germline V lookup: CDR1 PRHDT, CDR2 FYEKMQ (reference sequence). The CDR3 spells CASSETSGGARETQYF. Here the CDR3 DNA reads TGTGCCAGCAGCGAGACTAGCGGGGGGGCGCGAGAGACCCAGTACTTC.

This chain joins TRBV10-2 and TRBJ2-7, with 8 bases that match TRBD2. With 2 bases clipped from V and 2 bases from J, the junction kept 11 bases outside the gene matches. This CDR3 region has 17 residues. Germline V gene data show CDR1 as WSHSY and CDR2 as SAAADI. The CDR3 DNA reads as TGCGCCAGCAGTGAGGGGTTAGCGGGGCCCGGGACCTACGAGCAGTACTTC. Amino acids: CASSEGLAGPGTYEQYF.

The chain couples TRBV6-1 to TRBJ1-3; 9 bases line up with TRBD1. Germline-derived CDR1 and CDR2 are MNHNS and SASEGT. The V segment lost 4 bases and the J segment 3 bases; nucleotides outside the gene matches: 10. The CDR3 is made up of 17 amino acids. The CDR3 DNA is TGTGCCAGCAGTGTCAAACCACAGGGGGCTTTTGGAAACACCATATATTTT. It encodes CASSVKPQGAFGNTIYF.

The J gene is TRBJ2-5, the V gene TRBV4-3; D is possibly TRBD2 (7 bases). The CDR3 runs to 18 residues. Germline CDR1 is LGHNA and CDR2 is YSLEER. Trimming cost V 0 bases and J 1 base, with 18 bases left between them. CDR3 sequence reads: CASSQDLGGASPQETQYF. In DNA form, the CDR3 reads TGCGCCAGCAGCCAAGATCTGGGGGGGGCCTCCCCCCAAGAGACCCAGTACTTC.

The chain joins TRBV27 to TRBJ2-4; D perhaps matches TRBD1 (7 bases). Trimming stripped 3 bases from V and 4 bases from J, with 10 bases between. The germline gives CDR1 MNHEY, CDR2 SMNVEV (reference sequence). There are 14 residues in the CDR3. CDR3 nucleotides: TGTGCCAGCAGTTTCAGGGGGGAAAAAAACATTCAGTACTTC. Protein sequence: CASSFRGEKNIQYF.

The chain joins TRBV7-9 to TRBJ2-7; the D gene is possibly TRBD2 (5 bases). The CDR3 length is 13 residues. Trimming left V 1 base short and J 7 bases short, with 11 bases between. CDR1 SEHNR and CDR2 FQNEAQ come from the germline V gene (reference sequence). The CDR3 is CASSLEGRDEQYF. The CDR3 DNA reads TGTGCCAGCAGCTTAGAAGGGAGAGATGAGCAGTACTTC.

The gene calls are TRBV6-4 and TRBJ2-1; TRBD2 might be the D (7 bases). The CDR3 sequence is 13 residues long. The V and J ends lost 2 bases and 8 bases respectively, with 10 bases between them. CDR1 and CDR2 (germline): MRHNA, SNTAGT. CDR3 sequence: CASSDGGGHEQFF. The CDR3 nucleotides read TGTGCCAGCAGTGACGGCGGGGGCCATGAGCAGTTCTTC.

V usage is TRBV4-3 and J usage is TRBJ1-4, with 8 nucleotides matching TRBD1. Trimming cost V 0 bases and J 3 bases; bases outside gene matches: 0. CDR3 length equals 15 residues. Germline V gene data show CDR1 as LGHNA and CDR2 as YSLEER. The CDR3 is CASSQDRGPNEKLFF. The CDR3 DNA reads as TGCGCCAGCAGCCAAGACAGGGGGCCTAATGAAAAACTGTTTTTT.

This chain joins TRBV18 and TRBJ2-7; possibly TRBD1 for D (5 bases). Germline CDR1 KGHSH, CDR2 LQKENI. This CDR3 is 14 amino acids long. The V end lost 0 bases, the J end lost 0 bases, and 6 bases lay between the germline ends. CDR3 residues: CASSPPTASYEQYF. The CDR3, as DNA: TGTGCCAGCTCACCACCGACAGCCTCCTACGAGCAGTACTTC.

Here the CDR3 reads CASSDRDREFPYGYTF. The CDR3 DNA reads as TGTGCCAGCAGCGACCGGGACAGGGAATTTCCCTATGGCTACACCTTC. The V gene is TRBV9, the J gene TRBJ1-2; 9 bases map to TRBD1. CDR3 size: 16 residues. J lost 4 bases, V lost 3 bases, and 10 bases had no gene match. Per germline, CDR1 SGDLS and CDR2 YYNGEE.

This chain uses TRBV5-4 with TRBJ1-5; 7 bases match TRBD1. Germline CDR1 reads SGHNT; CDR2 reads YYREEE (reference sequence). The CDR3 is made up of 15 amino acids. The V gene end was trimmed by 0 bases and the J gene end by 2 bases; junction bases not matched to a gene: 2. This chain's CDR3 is CASSLGGQGNQPQHF. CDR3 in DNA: TGTGCCAGCAGCTTGGGTGGACAGGGCAATCAGCCCCAGCATTTT.

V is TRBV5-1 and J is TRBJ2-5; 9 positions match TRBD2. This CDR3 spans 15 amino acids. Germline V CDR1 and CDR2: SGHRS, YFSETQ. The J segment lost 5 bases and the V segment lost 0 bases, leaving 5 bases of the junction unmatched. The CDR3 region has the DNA TGCGCCAGCAGCTTGGGTAGCGGGGGCATCGAGACCCAGTACTTC. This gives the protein CASSLGSGGIETQYF.

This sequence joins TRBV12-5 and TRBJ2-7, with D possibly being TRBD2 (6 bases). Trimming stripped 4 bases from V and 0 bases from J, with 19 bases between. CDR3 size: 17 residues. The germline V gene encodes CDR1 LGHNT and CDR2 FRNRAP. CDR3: CASGSTSNRGSSYEQYF. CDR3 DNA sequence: TGTGCTAGTGGTTCCACTTCTAACCGGGGGAGCTCCTACGAGCAGTACTTC.

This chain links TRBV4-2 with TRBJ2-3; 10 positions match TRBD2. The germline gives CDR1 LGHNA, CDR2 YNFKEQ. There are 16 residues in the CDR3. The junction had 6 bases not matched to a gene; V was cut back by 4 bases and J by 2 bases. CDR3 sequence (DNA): TGTGCCAGCAGCCGGCAAGCGGGGGGGGACACAGATACGCAGTATTTT. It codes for CASSRQAGGDTDTQYF.

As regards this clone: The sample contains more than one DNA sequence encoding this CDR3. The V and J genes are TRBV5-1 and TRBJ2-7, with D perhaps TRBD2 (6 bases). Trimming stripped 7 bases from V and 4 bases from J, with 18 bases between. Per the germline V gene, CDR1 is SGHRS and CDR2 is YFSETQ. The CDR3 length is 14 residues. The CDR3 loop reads CASRPAIAGYEQYF. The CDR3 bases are TGCGCCAGCCGGCCAGCGATTGCGGGATACGAGCAGTACTTC.

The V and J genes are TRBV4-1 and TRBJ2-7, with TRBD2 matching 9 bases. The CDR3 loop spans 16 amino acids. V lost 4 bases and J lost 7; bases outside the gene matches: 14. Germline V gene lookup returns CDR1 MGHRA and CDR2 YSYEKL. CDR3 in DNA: TGCGCCAGCAGCCGGAAGCGGGGGGCCGACCCTCGGGAGCAGTACTTC. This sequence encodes CASSRKRGADPREQYF.

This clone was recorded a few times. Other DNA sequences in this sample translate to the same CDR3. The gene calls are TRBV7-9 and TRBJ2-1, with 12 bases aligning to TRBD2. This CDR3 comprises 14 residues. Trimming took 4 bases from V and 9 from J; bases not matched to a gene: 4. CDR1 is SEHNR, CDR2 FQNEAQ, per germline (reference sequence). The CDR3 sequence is CASSSSGGAGEQFF. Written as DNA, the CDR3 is TGTGCCAGCAGCTCTAGCGGGGGGGCGGGTGAGCAGTTCTTC.

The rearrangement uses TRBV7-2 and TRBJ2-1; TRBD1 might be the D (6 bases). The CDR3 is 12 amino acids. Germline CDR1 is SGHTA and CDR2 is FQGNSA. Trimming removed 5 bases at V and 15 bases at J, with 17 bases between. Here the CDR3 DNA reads TGTGCCAGCAGCAACCGGGACAATGTCAGGTTCTTC. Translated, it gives CASSNRDNVRFF. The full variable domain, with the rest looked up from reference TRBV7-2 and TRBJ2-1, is GAGVSQSPSNKVTEKGKDVELRCDPISGHTALYWYRQSLGQGLEFLIYFQGNSAPDKSGLPSDRFSAERTGGSVSTLTIQRTQQEDSAVYLCASSNRDNVRFFGPGTRLTVL.

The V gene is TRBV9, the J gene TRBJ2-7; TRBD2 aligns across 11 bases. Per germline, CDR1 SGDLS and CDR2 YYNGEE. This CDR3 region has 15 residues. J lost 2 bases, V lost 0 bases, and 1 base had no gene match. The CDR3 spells CASSVASGGPYEQYF. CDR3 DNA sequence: TGTGCCAGCAGCGTAGCTAGCGGGGGGCCCTACGAGCAGTACTTC.

The CDR3 sequence is CASSMGGLMNTEAFF. As DNA, the CDR3 is TGTGCCAGTAGTATGGGGGGACTCATGAACACTGAAGCTTTCTTT. The chain has TRBV19 and TRBJ1-1, with D perhaps matching TRBD1 (5 bases). The CDR3 contains 15 residues. The germline V gene encodes CDR1 LNHDA and CDR2 SQIVND (reference sequence). The V end was cut by 3 bases, the J end by 0 bases, with 11 bases between.